The sequence of this T cell receptor beta chain was determined in a study of blood T cells in healthy people across ages. Next came a second PCR, run for about 6 to 12 cycles, which used a sample-barcoded 5' primer along with a J-beta primer mix. TCRdb analysed the 5' RACE reads with MiXCR anew, one entry per CDR3 protein. There are about 680,000 distinct CDR3 sequences in the sample; 45% to 50% occur only once, and under 35% lies in the top ten. Findings and caveats of the study: Measured against age, TCR beta diversity per million T cells decreased in a roughly linear manner. PBMCs were not sorted, which prevented a conclusive comparison of naive versus antigen-experienced cells. Naive T cell percentage and TCR beta diversity correlated strongly.

Details on this clonotype: Antigen unknown.

Sequencing was done on a sample of blood. This receptor was obtained from a woman aged 60-75 years in good health.

The CDR3 DNA reads TGTGCCAGCTCGCAGACAGGTTCGGGCAATCAGCCCCAGCATTTT. It specifies CASSQTGSGNQPQHF. This sequence joins TRBV18 and TRBJ1-5; D may be TRBD1 (6 bases). Germline CDR1 is KGHSH and CDR2 is LQKENI. Trimming shortened V by 6 bases and J by 2 bases, and 14 bases separated the two germline ends. CDR3 length equals 15 residues.